Shown below are 12 T cell receptor beta chains from a single sample sequenced in a study of spatial heterogeneity in lung cancer (dated by TCRdb to the late 2010s). The library was built by means of 5' RACE. These reads were obtained on a NextSeq 500. Using fastp at Q25 and MiXCR, TCRdb reprocessed the public reads and kept productive beta chains. Rows matching on CDR3 protein sequence are summarized as one entry with the most common DNA and genes. The sample records 6,000 to 8,500 distinct CDR3 sequences, around 5.8% of which are singletons. The biggest ten clones account for 6.5% to 8.5% of the sample. The time point label on this specimen signifies: sample taken at primary tumor resection. Whole RNA extracted from tumor and nontumor lung tissue, or from cryopreserved PBMC samples, was used for TCR sequencing without cell sorting. Sequenced here: normal lung tissue next to the tumor, sampled at surgery. The receptors originated from a female donor with early-stage non-small cell lung cancer.

The sample holds a few counts of this clonotype. V and J are TRBV2 and TRBJ1-5; D remains ambiguous. Germline CDR1 and CDR2: SNHLY and FYNNEI. Between the trimmed V and J ends, which lost 0 bases and 5 bases, there was a span of 5 bases. The CDR3 contains 13 residues. The CDR3 protein is CASSEARDQPQHF. The CDR3 bases are TGTGCCAGCAGTGAAGCGCGGGATCAGCCCCAGCATTTT.

By share, this clonotype counts as medium-sized. The CDR3 reads CASSLSNYGYTF. DNA of the CDR3: TGTGCCAGCAGTTTGAGTAACTATGGCTACACCTTC. The V call is TRBV9, the J call TRBJ1-2; no reliable D call. Trimming pared 5 bases from V and 1 base from J, leaving 6 bases between. The CDR3 is made up of 12 amino acids. The germline V gene encodes CDR1 SGDLS and CDR2 YYNGEE.

The rearrangement links TRBV7-9 to TRBJ2-7, with 9 positions matching TRBD1. This CDR3 has 16 amino acids. V was pared by 4 bases and J by 6 bases, with 13 bases of the junction left unmatched. Germline-derived CDR1 and CDR2 are SEHNR and FQNEAQ (reference sequence). The CDR3 DNA follows: TGTGCCAGCAGCTCCACCTCGGGACAGGGAAGGGGCGAGCAGTACTTC. It codes for CASSSTSGQGRGEQYF.

This clonotype was found many times. V is TRBV7-9 and J is TRBJ2-5; D is tentatively TRBD1 or TRBD2 (6 bases each). There are 15 residues in the CDR3. V was cut by 6 bases and J by 4 bases, with 18 bases left in between. Germline CDR1 is SEHNR and CDR2 is FQNEAQ (reference sequence). CDR3 sequence reads: CASSPERGGGETQYF. The CDR3 DNA is TGTGCCAGCAGTCCCGAGAGAGGAGGGGGAGAGACCCAGTACTTC.

This clonotype is labeled as medium-sized. This chain links TRBV28 with TRBJ1-5; no firm D call. The CDR3 runs to 13 residues. Per the germline V gene, CDR1 is MDHEN and CDR2 is SYDVKM. Trimming took 7 bases from V and 3 from J, leaving 10 bases between them. In DNA form, the CDR3 reads TGTGCCAGCACCCTAGGGTCCAATCAGCCCCAGCATTTT. This translates into CASTLGSNQPQHF.

This clonotype was observed many times. V gene TRBV25-1 combines with J gene TRBJ1-5, with TRBD1 matching 8 bases. From germline, CDR1 is MGHDK and CDR2 SYGVNS. The V and J ends lost 6 bases and 4 bases, in that order; junction bases with no gene match: 5. This CDR3 is 14 amino acids long. The CDR3 is CASRQTGENQPQHF. CDR3 bases: TGTGCCAGCAGGCAGACAGGGGAGAATCAGCCCCAGCATTTT.

By its share, this clonotype is medium-sized. V usage is TRBV3-1 and J usage is TRBJ2-1, with TRBD2 matching 7 bases. The CDR3 covers 15 residues. With V trimmed by 4 bases and J by 6 bases, 9 bases remained unmatched. Germline V lookup: CDR1 LGHDT, CDR2 YNNKEL (reference sequence). CDR3 DNA: TGTGCCAGCAGCCTTAGCGGGCCCTCTACCAATGAGCAGTTCTTC. It codes for CASSLSGPSTNEQFF.

The table lists this clonotype with many counts. The chain employs TRBV5-1 and TRBJ2-3; TRBD2 aligns across 8 bases. This CDR3 contains 20 residues. V was clipped by 0 bases and J by 6 bases; unmatched bases: 21. Looked up from germline, CDR1 is SGHRS and CDR2 is YFSETQ. The CDR3 region has the DNA TGCGCCAGCAGCTTGGCGGTGTTCGGATTAGGCGCGGGAGGTGCGGATACGCAGTATTTT. Amino acid sequence: CASSLAVFGLGAGGADTQYF.

There are many counts of this clonotype. The chain recombines TRBV28 with TRBJ2-7, with 10 bases identical to TRBD2. Germline assignment: CDR1 MDHEN and CDR2 SYDVKM. CDR3 length equals 15 residues. Trimming took 3 bases from V and 3 from J; bases not matched to a gene: 5. CDR3 coding DNA: TGTGCCAGCAGTTTCCCTAGCGGGAGTCTCTACGAGCAGTACTTC. It yields the protein CASSFPSGSLYEQYF.

The rearrangement links TRBV4-1 to TRBJ2-1; 15 nucleotides match TRBD2. V lost 5 bases and J lost 5; bases outside the gene matches: 13. The CDR3 is made up of 19 amino acids. CDR1 is MGHRA and CDR2 is YSYEKL in the germline V gene. CDR3 region: CASSNPGLAGGPMNNEQFF. CDR3 in DNA: TGCGCCAGCAGCAACCCCGGACTAGCGGGAGGGCCGATGAACAATGAGCAGTTCTTC.

This clonotype was seen ten or more times. J is TRBJ1-4 and V is TRBV29-1, with no clear D. This CDR3 has 14 residues. Germline V gene sequence: CDR1 SQVTM, CDR2 ANQGSEA. V lost 3 bases, J lost 0 bases, and 8 bases lay in between. The CDR3 spells CSVEDRATNEKLFF. CDR3 sequence (DNA): TGCAGCGTTGAGGATCGTGCAACTAATGAAAAACTGTTTTTT. The complete variable domain, with remaining parts taken from reference TRBV29-1 and TRBJ1-4, reads SAVISQKPSRDICQRGTSLTIQCQVDSQVTMMFWYRQQPGQSLTLIATANQGSEATYESGFVIDKFPISRPNLTFSTLTVSNMSPEDSSIYLCSVEDRATNEKLFFGSGTQLSVL.

In its sample, this clonotype is medium-sized. This chain uses TRBV24-1 with TRBJ2-3, with 14 positions matching TRBD2. There are 16 residues in the CDR3. Germline trimming cut 4 bases from V and 10 bases from J; bases unmatched to any gene: 9. From germline, CDR1 is KGHDR and CDR2 SFDVKD. The DNA for the CDR3 is TGTGCCACCAGTGAAGAGGGACTAGCGGGAGTGCGGGCGCAGTATTTT. Translated: CATSEEGLAGVRAQYF.